The 18 T cell receptor beta chains given below trace back to one sample, sequenced in a study of regulatory T cells in long-lasting Graves disease. This sample's time point: persistent/refractory GD, antithyroid drugs over 5 years with positive TRAb. The TCR library was prepared using RNA isolated from PBMCs. With iRepertoire HTBI primers and Arm-PCR of CDR3 regions, TCR beta libraries were built. TCRdb called the multiplex PCR reads again in MiXCR, with one record for every CDR3 protein. The table lists 300,000 to 350,000 distinct CDR3 sequences, about 20% of them singletons. The sample was peripheral blood mononuclear cells (PBMCs), taken when the disease was refractory, from a patient treated with antithyroid drugs. The receptors were gathered from a female donor with Graves disease.

In this sample, this clonotype turned up a few times. The J gene is TRBJ2-7, the V gene TRBV20-1; TRBD1 agrees at 7 bases. The CDR3 has 16 amino acids. Germline V gene lookup returns CDR1 DFQATT and CDR2 SNEGSKA (reference sequence). V lost 0 bases, J lost 3 bases, and 11 bases stayed unmatched. CDR3: CSAREAGPGTVYEQYF. CDR3 DNA: TGCAGTGCTAGAGAAGCCGGCCCCGGGACAGTCTACGAGCAGTACTTC.

The CDR3 coding sequence is TGTGCCAGCAGTTACGGCGGACAGCTCACTGAAGCTTTCTTT. Amino acid sequence: CASSYGGQLTEAFF. This chain uses TRBV6-9 with TRBJ1-1; tentatively, D is TRBD1 (6 bases). V was clipped by 3 bases and J by 4 bases, with 12 bases between them. The CDR3 contains 14 residues. Germline assignment: CDR1 MNHGY and CDR2 SVAAGI.

This clonotype was observed a few times. The chain uses TRBV20-1 and TRBJ1-2; D remains unclear. V was pared by 0 bases and J by 4 bases, with 9 bases between. Germline V lookup: CDR1 DFQATT, CDR2 SNEGSKA (reference sequence). This CDR3 contains 13 residues. In nucleotides, the CDR3 is TGCAGTGCTAGAGATGTACGAGTCTATGGCTACACCTTC. Translation gives CSARDVRVYGYTF.

This clonotype was recorded many times. J is TRBJ2-7 and V is TRBV2, with 8 positions matching TRBD2. The CDR3 totals 18 residues. V was pared by 2 bases and J by 0 bases, with 12 bases of the junction left unmatched. In germline, CDR1 is SNHLY, CDR2 FYNNEI. The CDR3 DNA is TGTGCCAGCAGTGAACTCGGACTAGCTCTCCGAATCTCCTACGAGCAGTACTTC. Its translation: CASSELGLALRISYEQYF.

CDR3 DNA: TGTGCCAGCACCACCTTGAAGACAGGGAGGCATGGCTACACCTTC. Amino acids: CASTTLKTGRHGYTF. The V and J genes are TRBV27 and TRBJ1-2; TRBD1 matches 7 bases. From germline, CDR1 is MNHEY and CDR2 SMNVEV (reference sequence). The trim removed 7 bases at V and 6 bases at J, leaving 14 bases unmatched. CDR3 size: 15 residues.

This clonotype appeared many times. V is TRBV29-1 and J is TRBJ2-5; 8 bases align to TRBD2. In germline, CDR1 is SQVTM, CDR2 ANQGSEA. V dropped 7 bases and J dropped 5; count of bases not matched to a gene: 6. CDR3 size: 12 residues. The CDR3 DNA reads as TGCAGCGCCGAGGGACTAGGGGAGACCCAGTACTTC. Translated: CSAEGLGETQYF.

The chain uses TRBV18 and TRBJ1-5, with a weak D call TRBD1 (6 bases). Germline V CDR1 and CDR2: KGHSH, LQKENI. The length of the CDR3 is 14 residues. V dropped 2 bases and J dropped 9 bases, with 14 bases sitting between them. The CDR3 sequence: CASSPKDRPGPQHF. The CDR3, as DNA: TGTGCCAGCTCACCAAAAGACAGGCCGGGGCCCCAGCATTTT.

This clonotype has more than one count but fewer than ten. The V gene is TRBV27, the J gene TRBJ2-2, with 12 bases aligning to TRBD2. Germline CDR1 is MNHEY and CDR2 is SMNVEV (reference sequence). V trimming: 3 bases; J trimming: 5 bases; junction bases outside the gene matches: 1. The CDR3 totals 15 residues. The CDR3 sequence: CASSFTSGRTGELFF. The CDR3 bases are TGTGCCAGCAGTTTCACTAGCGGGAGGACCGGGGAGCTGTTTTTT.

Many counts were recorded for this clonotype. This sequence joins TRBV12-3 or TRBV12-4 and TRBJ2-3; 10 nucleotides agree with TRBD2. The CDR3 extends over 15 amino acids. V shed 7 bases and J 2 bases; nucleotides not matched to a gene: 6. The CDR3 is CASTLAGASTDTQYF. CDR3 DNA: TGTGCCAGCACTCTAGCGGGGGCGTCCACAGATACGCAGTATTTT.

The rearrangement uses TRBV27 and TRBJ2-7; 13 bases agree with TRBD2. This CDR3 has 16 residues. Germline V gene sequence: CDR1 MNHEY, CDR2 SMNVEV (reference sequence). After removal of 5 bases from V and 4 bases from J, the junction contained 8 bases not matched to a gene. The chain's CDR3 is CASSLRTSGGYYEQYF. DNA for the CDR3: TGTGCCAGCAGTCTCCGGACTAGCGGGGGTTATTACGAGCAGTACTTC.

The chain recombines TRBV5-1 with TRBJ2-7; 9 bases line up with TRBD2. V lost 4 bases, J lost 2 bases, and 7 bases stayed unmatched. The CDR3 is 15 amino acids. Germline loops: CDR1 SGHRS, CDR2 YFSETQ. The CDR3 DNA reads TGCGCCAGCAGCCCCCCCAGCGGGGGGACCTACGAGCAGTACTTC. The encoded protein is CASSPPSGGTYEQYF.

This chain links TRBV4-2 with TRBJ2-5, with D possibly being TRBD1 or TRBD2 (5 bases each). The ends were cut back, 0 bases at V and 6 bases at J, with 11 bases in the middle. The CDR3 runs to 14 residues. CDR1 LGHNA and CDR2 YNFKEQ come from the germline V gene. The CDR3 region is CASSQEWGTQTQYF. CDR3 DNA: TGTGCCAGCAGCCAAGAGTGGGGGACCCAGACCCAGTACTTC.

This clonotype was detected only once. V usage is TRBV2 and J usage is TRBJ2-3; D is possibly TRBD1 or TRBD2 (5 bases each). CDR3 length equals 15 residues. CDR1 is SNHLY, CDR2 FYNNEI, per germline. V shed 7 bases and J shed 1 base, with 15 bases lying between them. CDR3: CASTFIQGGTDTQYF. DNA for the CDR3: TGTGCCAGCACCTTCATCCAGGGAGGCACAGATACGCAGTATTTT.

CDR3 sequence reads: CASSRDYGGYEQYF. Here the CDR3 DNA reads TGTGCCAGCAGCCGGGACTATGGGGGCTACGAGCAGTACTTC. The chain recombines TRBV7-2 with TRBJ2-7; TRBD2 matches 7 bases. The CDR3 runs to 14 residues. Germline V gene data show CDR1 as SGHTA and CDR2 as FQGNSA. Trimming removed 5 bases from V and 3 bases from J; junction bases left unmatched: 7.

This clonotype was picked up a small number of times. This chain links TRBV12-3 or TRBV12-4 with TRBJ2-1; TRBD2 matches at 14 bases. The V and J ends lost 3 bases and 9 bases, in that order; junction bases with no gene match: 19. The CDR3 length is 20 residues. DNA of the CDR3: TGTGCCAGCAGTTTTATTGCCAGGGGACAGACTAGCGGGAGGGTTATTGAGCAGTTCTTC. Protein sequence: CASSFIARGQTSGRVIEQFF.

This clonotype was seen only a few times. The chain employs TRBV4-1 and TRBJ1-4; TRBD1 is a possible D gene (6 bases). The CDR3 contains 15 residues. In germline, CDR1 is MGHRA, CDR2 YSYEKL. The V end was cut by 5 bases, the J end by 5 bases, with 15 bases between. The CDR3 protein is CASSGTGFMNEKLFF. The CDR3 nucleotides are TGCGCCAGCAGCGGCACAGGGTTTATGAATGAAAAACTGTTTTTT.

This clonotype was found many times. V usage is TRBV7-6 and J usage is TRBJ2-5; no definite D call. CDR3 length equals 15 residues. Trimming took 1 base from V and 0 from J, leaving 9 bases between them. Germline V gene lookup returns CDR1 SGHVS and CDR2 FNYEAQ. The CDR3 is CASSLVGGYQETQYF. The CDR3 DNA reads as TGTGCCAGCAGCTTAGTAGGCGGTTACCAAGAGACCCAGTACTTC. The full variable domain, its missing parts supplied by reference TRBV7-6 and TRBJ2-5, is GAGVSQSPRYKVTKRGQDVALRCDPISGHVSLYWYRQALGQGPEFLTYFNYEAQQDKSGLPNDRFSAERPEGSISTLTIQRTEQRDSAMYRCASSLVGGYQETQYFGPGTRLLVL.

At least ten counts were recorded for this clonotype. The V gene is TRBV2, the J gene TRBJ1-3; TRBD1 matches at 7 bases. The CDR3 is 13 residues long. Germline CDR1 reads SNHLY; CDR2 reads FYNNEI. Germline trimming cut 4 bases from V and 6 bases from J; bases unmatched to any gene: 3. The CDR3 DNA is TGTGCCAGCAGTGGACAGGGACTAAACACCATATATTTT. Its translation: CASSGQGLNTIYF.